The clone carrying this TCR beta chain was counted between two and nine times. These data originate in a study of blood T cells in healthy people across ages. With 1 base removed from V and 1 base from J, the gap between germline ends came to 6 bases. Germline CDR1 reads SGDLS; CDR2 reads YYNGEE. The CDR3 is 14 residues long. The authors ran a second PCR of 7 to 11 cycles using a sample-barcoded 5' primer and a J-beta primer mix. TCRdb fed the 5' RACE reads into MiXCR, producing one record per CDR3 protein. In the table there are about 1,800,000 distinct CDR3 sequences, roughly 30% of which are singletons.

The TCR was taken from a young woman in good health. Sequencing input: blood. This chain joins TRBV9 and TRBJ1-3; no clear D gene. In DNA form, the CDR3 reads TGTGCCAGCAGCGTAACGGCTTCTGGAAACACCATATATTTT. Its protein product is CASSVTASGNTIYF.